One sample yielded the 11 T cell receptor beta chains listed below, sequenced in a study of CD8+CD57+ T cells in acquired aplastic anemia. Patients included in sequencing had previously demonstrated CD8+CD57+ cell expansion by flow cytometry. Profiling that covered TCR beta VDJ and CDR3 relied on genomic DNA as its template. TCRdb itself ran the reads through MiXCR, one entry per CDR3 protein. The sample has some 140,000 distinct CDR3 sequences, roughly 54% seen once. The specimen sequenced was sorted CD4+, CD8+, or CD8+CD57+ T cells (not recorded which) from PBMCs. These receptors were obtained from a human donor with aplastic anemia.

This clonotype has a handful of counts. The chain uses TRBV4-3 and TRBJ2-1, with TRBD2 matching 13 bases. This CDR3 spans 17 amino acids. V dropped 2 bases and J dropped 7; count of bases not matched to a gene: 8. The germline gives CDR1 LGHNA, CDR2 YSLEER. This CDR3 reads CASSQTTSGGPVNEQFF. The CDR3 DNA is TGCGCCAGCAGCCAAACGACTAGCGGGGGGCCCGTGAATGAGCAGTTCTTC.

The chain joins TRBV6-4 to TRBJ2-1; D uncertain. Between the trimmed V and J ends, which lost 0 bases and 5 bases, there was a span of 11 bases. Germline loops: CDR1 MRHNA, CDR2 SNTAGT. This CDR3 is built from 15 residues. CDR3 in amino acids: CASSDSIVGHNEQFF. As DNA, the CDR3 is TGTGCCAGCAGTGACTCGATCGTCGGTCACAATGAGCAGTTCTTC.

The chain links TRBV12-3 or TRBV12-4 to TRBJ1-6; 9 bases are a match to TRBD1. The CDR3 is 15 residues long. The junction had 7 bases not matched to a gene; V was cut back by 6 bases and J by 7 bases. The chain's CDR3 is CASRLGQGFNSPLHF. In nucleotides, the CDR3 is TGTGCCAGCAGGTTGGGACAGGGATTCAATTCACCCCTCCACTTT.

This clonotype has a single count. The V and J genes are TRBV10-3 and TRBJ2-7; D perhaps matches TRBD1 (6 bases). Germline V gene lookup returns CDR1 ENHRY and CDR2 SYGVKD. The CDR3 is 18 residues long. Trimming cost V 0 bases and J 5 bases, with 23 bases left between them. In DNA form, the CDR3 reads TGTGCCATCAGTGAGTCCCTAACAGAACAGGGAAAGAAAGACGAGCAGTACTTC. Translating it yields CAISESLTEQGKKDEQYF.

The chain joins TRBV19 to TRBJ1-2, with D unresolved. This CDR3 region has 13 residues. Trimming took off 4 bases at V and 0 bases at J, with 6 bases between the two ends. CDR1 is LNHDA and CDR2 is SQIVND in the germline V gene (reference sequence). For the CDR3, the DNA is TGTGCCAGTAGTAGGGCAGCTAACTATGGCTACACCTTC. Amino acid sequence: CASSRAANYGYTF.

This clonotype was picked up a small number of times. The chain couples TRBV24-1 to TRBJ1-5; 8 nucleotides match TRBD1. The CDR3 consists of 16 residues. Germline trimming cut 2 bases from V and 0 bases from J; bases unmatched to any gene: 2. Germline V gene data show CDR1 as KGHDR and CDR2 as SFDVKD. The CDR3 here is CATSDSGQGSNQPQHF. In DNA form, the CDR3 reads TGTGCCACCAGTGATTCCGGACAGGGTAGCAATCAGCCCCAGCATTTT.

The chain combines TRBV24-1 with TRBJ2-3; tentative D call: TRBD2 (6 bases). CDR3 length: 14 amino acids. CDR1 is KGHDR, CDR2 SFDVKD, per germline. V lost 6 bases and J lost 2, with 11 bases in between. The CDR3 region has the DNA TGTGCCACCAGTCCGAGCGGGTACACAGATACGCAGTATTTT. It codes for CATSPSGYTDTQYF.

This sequence joins TRBV19 and TRBJ1-3; no definite D call. CDR1 is LNHDA and CDR2 is SQIVND in the germline V gene (reference sequence). V lost 4 bases and J 0 bases, leaving 13 bases between the germline ends. This CDR3 spans 16 amino acids. The CDR3 DNA is TGTGCCAGTAGTACCATCAGAATACTCTCTGGAAACACCATATATTTT. Its translation: CASSTIRILSGNTIYF.

This clonotype showed up many times. This chain connects TRBV5-1 to TRBJ2-5, with 15 bases aligning to TRBD2. This CDR3 has 16 amino acids. The V and J ends lost 4 bases and 3 bases, in that order; junction bases with no gene match: 4. Germline loops: CDR1 SGHRS, CDR2 YFSETQ. Written as DNA, the CDR3 is TGCGCCAGCAGCCCAGGGACTAGCGGGGGGAAAGAGACCCAGTACTTC. Translating gives CASSPGTSGGKETQYF.

This clonotype showed up many times. The chain joins TRBV11-2 to TRBJ2-3; unclear D gene. This CDR3 region has 11 residues. Trimming took off 10 bases at V and 10 bases at J, with 15 bases between the two ends. Germline assignment: CDR1 SGHAT and CDR2 FQNNGV. The CDR3 spells CAIRRAGSQYF. The CDR3 DNA reads as TGTGCCATCCGTAGGGCAGGATCGCAGTATTTT.

The J gene is TRBJ2-7, the V gene TRBV19; TRBD1 aligns across 7 bases. Trimming cost V 4 bases and J 2 bases; bases outside gene matches: 5. There are 14 residues in the CDR3. Per the germline V gene, CDR1 is LNHDA and CDR2 is SQIVND (reference sequence). DNA for the CDR3: TGTGCCAGTAGTACTCAGACAGGGACCTACGAGCAGTACTTC. This gives the protein CASSTQTGTYEQYF.